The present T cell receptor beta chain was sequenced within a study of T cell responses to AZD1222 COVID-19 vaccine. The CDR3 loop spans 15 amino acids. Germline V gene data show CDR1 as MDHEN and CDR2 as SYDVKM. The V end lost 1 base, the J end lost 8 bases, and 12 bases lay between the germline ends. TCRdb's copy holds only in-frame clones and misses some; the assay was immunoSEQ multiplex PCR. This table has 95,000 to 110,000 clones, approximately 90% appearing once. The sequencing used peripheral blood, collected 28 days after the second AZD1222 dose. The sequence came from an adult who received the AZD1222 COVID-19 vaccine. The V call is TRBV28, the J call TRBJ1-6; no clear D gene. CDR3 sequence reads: CASSLFEGRHSPLHF. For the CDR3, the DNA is TGTGCCAGCAGTTTATTTGAGGGAAGGCATTCACCCCTCCACTTT. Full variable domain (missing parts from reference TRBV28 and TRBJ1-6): DVKVTQSSRYLVKRTGEKVFLECVQDMDHENMFWYRQDPGLGLRLIYFSYDVKMKEKGDIPEGYSVSREKKERFSLILESASTNQTSMYLCASSLFEGRHSPLHFGNGTRLTVT.